The rows below give T cell receptor beta chains drawn from one sample of a study of identical twins. Each CDR3 protein is one row after TCRdb ran MiXCR on the 5' RACE reads. The sample includes roughly 230,000 distinct CDR3 sequences, around 8.3% seen only once; the top ten take less than 4%. These records were also assigned to another study, of yellow fever vaccine responses in identical twins.

The specimen was CD8+ T cells sorted from blood. The receptors were gathered from a young woman in good health. The CDR3 runs from the conserved cysteine through the conserved F or W. Fields, in order: D gene, V gene, J gene, CDR3 protein. D genes are given only for firm matches.

>-|TRBV10-3|TRBJ2-5
CAISNGSVLETQYF
>TRBD1|TRBV5-1|TRBJ2-7
CASSLDRFETGETYEQYF
>-|TRBV10-3|TRBJ2-7
CAIMVKGGMGGTIREQYF
>-|TRBV15|TRBJ2-7
CATSPSGGAIYEQYF
>-|TRBV7-3|TRBJ2-2
CASSQGPNTGELFF
>-|TRBV27|TRBJ2-7
CASSLRGWAYKQYF
>TRBD2|TRBV5-1|TRBJ2-7
CASSPRGGAIYEQYF
>-|TRBV7-6|TRBJ1-5
CASSLGQAEDPIRNQPQHF
>TRBD2|TRBV4-3|TRBJ2-2
CASSQDRGLLTGELFF
>-|TRBV4-3|TRBJ2-1
CASSQAIGYNEQFF
>TRBD1|TRBV7-9|TRBJ2-7
CASSPPGTDYEQYF
>TRBD1|TRBV6-2/TRBV6-3|TRBJ1-6
CASRPRRDRVGSSYNSPLHF
>-|TRBV14|TRBJ2-1
CASSPQLGNEQFF
>-|TRBV7-9|TRBJ2-7
CASSDVPYEQYF
>TRBD1|TRBV27|TRBJ2-7
CASRSGWDRAYEQYF
>-|TRBV10-3|TRBJ1-5
CAIRGREDQPQHF
>-|TRBV6-2/TRBV6-3|TRBJ2-5
CASSYSAGRETQYF
>-|TRBV5-1|TRBJ2-1
CASSLEGAISYYNEQFF
>-|TRBV9|TRBJ2-7
CASSVEGPDYEQYF
>-|TRBV6-1|TRBJ2-5
CASSLLRGETQYF
>TRBD2|TRBV28|TRBJ2-5
CASSLSPPTSGGAEETQYF
>-|TRBV28|TRBJ2-3
CASSSPGEVDTQYF
>-|TRBV6-2/TRBV6-3|TRBJ2-2
CASIDQGAGELFF
>TRBD2|TRBV7-6|TRBJ2-5
CASSLGRTSGGFQETQYF
>-|TRBV6-5|TRBJ2-7
CASSYSTLGGSFEQYF
>-|TRBV6-1|TRBJ1-1
CASRDVRNTEAFF